The 15 T cell receptor beta chains listed next were all sequenced from one sample in a study of CD8 T cells in ankylosing spondylitis. Study findings and constraints: A TCR beta motif of several highly homologous variants appeared characteristic of ankylosing spondylitis blood.

Which antigens these TCRs recognize remains unknown. TCRdb passed the 5' RACE reads through MiXCR, listing each CDR3 protein once. The table lists 400,000 or so distinct CDR3 sequences, roughly 25% of them singletons. The specimen was blood, either unsorted or a sorted T cell fraction (not recorded which). The receptor set was obtained from a male donor with ankylosing spondylitis.

Many counts were recorded for this clonotype. The rearrangement uses TRBV5-1 and TRBJ1-1; TRBD1 is a possible D gene (6 bases). This CDR3 has 14 amino acids. Trimming pared 4 bases from V and 2 bases from J, leaving 12 bases between. Germline V gives CDR1 SGHRS, CDR2 YFSETQ. The CDR3 DNA reads TGCGCCAGCAGCCCAGACAGGCCCAACACTGAAGCTTTCTTT. Protein: CASSPDRPNTEAFF.

In this sample, this clonotype turned up a few times. The J gene is TRBJ1-2, the V gene TRBV28; D uncertain. Germline lookup yields CDR1 MDHEN and CDR2 SYDVKM. V lost 2 bases and J 4 bases, leaving 8 bases between the germline ends. The CDR3 extends over 13 amino acids. The CDR3 DNA follows: TGTGCCAGCAGTTTAGGACTGATCTATGGCTACACCTTC. Amino acids: CASSLGLIYGYTF.

The chain couples TRBV29-1 to TRBJ2-7, with 10 bases identical to TRBD1. The CDR3 covers 13 residues. Germline values: CDR1 SQVTM, CDR2 ANQGSEA. Trimming removed 2 bases from V and 5 bases from J; junction bases left unmatched: 3. CDR3: CSVERDRGNEQYF. The DNA of the CDR3 is TGCAGCGTTGAACGGGACAGGGGAAACGAGCAGTACTTC.

This clonotype occurred a few times. The chain uses TRBV15 and TRBJ1-6; D may be TRBD1 (5 bases). The CDR3 has 16 amino acids. Germline-derived CDR1 and CDR2 are LNHNV and YYDKDF (reference sequence). V gave up 0 bases and J gave up 6 bases, with 12 bases separating them. The CDR3: CATSRDMGGVNSPLHF. The DNA of the CDR3 is TGTGCCACCAGCAGAGATATGGGGGGGGTTAATTCACCCCTCCACTTT.

V gene TRBV4-2 combines with J gene TRBJ1-1, with a tentative D call TRBD1 (5 bases). Germline values: CDR1 LGHNA, CDR2 YNFKEQ. V lost 0 bases to trimming and J lost 7 bases, with 12 bases between them. This CDR3 has 14 residues. CDR3 nucleotides: TGTGCCAGCAGCCAAGATCTTCGGACACTTGAAGCTTTCTTT. Translating gives CASSQDLRTLEAFF.

The chain has TRBV7-2 and TRBJ1-1; TRBD1 is a possible D gene (5 bases). The CDR3 has 15 residues. Germline V gene lookup returns CDR1 SGHTA and CDR2 FQGNSA. Deletions cut 3 bases from V and 0 bases from J, with 11 bases between. The CDR3 nucleotides are TGTGCCAGCAGCTTCAGGCGACAGTTGAACACTGAAGCTTTCTTT. It encodes CASSFRRQLNTEAFF.

This clonotype was recorded many times. The chain combines TRBV20-1 with TRBJ1-1; no reliable D call. The CDR3 loop spans 12 amino acids. The germline V gene has CDR1 DFQATT and CDR2 SNEGSKA (reference sequence). Trimming removed 7 bases from V and 3 bases from J, with 12 bases in between. The CDR3 sequence is CSGRGWDTEAFF. The DNA of the CDR3 is TGCAGTGGCAGAGGATGGGACACTGAAGCTTTCTTT.

The rearrangement joins TRBV5-6 to TRBJ2-7; TRBD1 is a possible D gene (7 bases). V lost 0 bases and J 6 bases, leaving 16 bases between the germline ends. The CDR3 loop spans 15 amino acids. Germline V gives CDR1 SGHDT, CDR2 YYEEEE. Written as DNA, the CDR3 is TGTGCCAGCAGCTTGGTCCCAGGGGGACTTCGCGAGCAGTACTTC. It encodes CASSLVPGGLREQYF.

This clonotype was detected only a few times. The gene calls are TRBV20-1 and TRBJ2-3; no firm D call. Germline V lookup: CDR1 DFQATT, CDR2 SNEGSKA (reference sequence). Trimming stripped 8 bases from V and 11 bases from J, with 23 bases between. The CDR3 contains 13 residues. The CDR3 sequence is CSITGPTEFKQYF. CDR3 DNA: TGCAGTATAACCGGACCGACCGAGTTTAAGCAGTATTTT.

The chain carries TRBV10-2 and TRBJ1-5, with TRBD1 matching 8 bases. This CDR3 comprises 14 residues. The J segment lost 3 bases and the V segment lost 6 bases, leaving 4 bases of the junction unmatched. Per germline, CDR1 WSHSY and CDR2 SAAADI. The CDR3 DNA reads as TGCGCCAGCAGGGCAGGGGGCAACAATCAGCCCCAGCATTTT. It specifies CASRAGGNNQPQHF.

This clonotype was recorded many times. The genes are TRBV7-9 and TRBJ1-5; 7 bases map to TRBD1. Germline lookup yields CDR1 SEHNR and CDR2 FQNEAQ (reference sequence). This CDR3 is 13 amino acids long. V lost 3 bases, J lost 7 bases, and 3 bases stayed unmatched. CDR3 sequence reads: CASSFDRDQPQHF. As DNA, the CDR3 is TGTGCCAGCAGCTTCGACAGGGACCAGCCCCAGCATTTT.

Only a few counts were recorded for this clonotype. This rearrangement joins TRBV24-1 to TRBJ2-3; 9 nucleotides align to TRBD1. The trim removed 6 bases at V and 5 bases at J, leaving 11 bases unmatched. This CDR3 is built from 16 residues. In germline, CDR1 is KGHDR, CDR2 SFDVKD. CDR3 coding DNA: TGTGCCACCAGTCTACACGACAGGGGGGGAGGAGATACGCAGTATTTT. It translates to CATSLHDRGGGDTQYF.

The gene calls are TRBV12-3 or TRBV12-4 and TRBJ1-2; perhaps TRBD1 as D (5 bases). The CDR3 runs 13 residues. V lost 7 bases and J 8 bases, leaving 17 bases between the germline ends. CDR3 protein: CASNKDTLGGYTF. CDR3 DNA sequence: TGTGCCAGCAACAAGGACACCCTCGGAGGCTACACCTTC.

This clonotype appeared a few times. V is TRBV29-1 and J is TRBJ1-1; no reliable D call. V was trimmed by 0 bases and J by 0 bases, leaving 5 bases between them. This CDR3 has 13 amino acids. Per germline, CDR1 SQVTM and CDR2 ANQGSEA. The CDR3 region is CSVEDPLNTEAFF. The DNA for the CDR3 is TGCAGCGTTGAAGACCCCTTGAACACTGAAGCTTTCTTT.

V usage is TRBV6-2 or TRBV6-3 and J usage is TRBJ2-7, with 10 bases matching TRBD2. The J segment lost 3 bases and the V segment lost 4 bases, leaving 9 bases of the junction unmatched. CDR3 length: 16 residues. The germline gives CDR1 MNHEY, CDR2 SVGEGT. CDR3 loop: CASSSLAGGKRYEQYV. The DNA for the CDR3 is TGTGCCAGCAGTTCCTTAGCGGGAGGAAAGCGCTACGAGCAGTACGTC.